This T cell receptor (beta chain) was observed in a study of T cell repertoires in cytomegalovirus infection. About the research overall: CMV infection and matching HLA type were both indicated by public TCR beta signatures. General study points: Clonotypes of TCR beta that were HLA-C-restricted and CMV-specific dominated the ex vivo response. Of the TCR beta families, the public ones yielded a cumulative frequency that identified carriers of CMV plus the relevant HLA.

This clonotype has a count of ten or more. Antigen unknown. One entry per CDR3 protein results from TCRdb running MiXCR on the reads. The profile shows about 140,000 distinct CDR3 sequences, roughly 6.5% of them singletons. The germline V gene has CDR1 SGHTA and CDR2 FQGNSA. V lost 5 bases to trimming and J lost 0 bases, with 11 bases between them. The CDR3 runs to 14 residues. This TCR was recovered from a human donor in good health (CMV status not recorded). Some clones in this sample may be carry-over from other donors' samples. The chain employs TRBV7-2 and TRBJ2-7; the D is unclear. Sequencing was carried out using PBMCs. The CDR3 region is CASSPMTGSYEQYF. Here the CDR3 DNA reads TGTGCCAGCAGCCCGATGACTGGCTCCTACGAGCAGTACTTC.